Listed here are 17 T cell receptor beta chains from one sample, sequenced in a study of blood T cells in healthy people across ages. Combining a sample-barcoded 5' primer with a J-beta primer mix, a second PCR ran for about 7 to 12 cycles. TCRdb independently ran MiXCR on the 5' RACE reads; one entry per CDR3 protein. In the table there are 750,000 to 1,000,000 distinct CDR3 sequences, about 29% of which are singletons. This sample also appeared in a second study, on T cells of mothers and their children.

Sequencing was carried out using blood. Every receptor here comes from a woman aged 40 to 50 in good health.

This clonotype was picked up a small number of times. Relative to the germline gene, one junction end is altered; a read error may explain this. The chain uses TRBV7-6 and TRBJ2-7; D not resolved. This CDR3 has 14 amino acids. Germline CDR1 and CDR2: SGHVS and FNYEAQ. CDR3 residues: CAGSRSGVGYEQYF. The CDR3 DNA is TGTGCCGGCAGCCGTTCTGGTGTTGGCTACGAGCAGTACTTC.

The genes are TRBV9 and TRBJ1-1; no reliable D call. Germline CDR1 reads SGDLS; CDR2 reads YYNGEE. The CDR3 has 15 residues. Trimming shortened V by 4 bases and J by 1 base, and 14 bases separated the two germline ends. CDR3 bases: TGTGCCAGCAGCCCTTCGAGGCTCTCGAACACTGAAGCTTTCTTT. Its protein product is CASSPSRLSNTEAFF.

Points on this clonotype: Being one base from a much bigger clone, this may be a read error. The chain carries TRBV5-8 and TRBJ2-1; D might be TRBD1 (6 bases). The J call is uncertain, as TRBJ2-7 better fits the DNA end. In germline, CDR1 is SGHTS, CDR2 YDEGEE. This CDR3 has 15 amino acids. The CDR3 DNA reads as TGTGCCAGCAGCTCCAGGGGTTCTCCCTACAATGAGCAGTACTTC. Translating gives CASSSRGSPYNEQYF.

The J gene is TRBJ1-5, the V gene TRBV5-1; no reliable D call. With 4 bases removed from V and 6 bases from J, the gap between germline ends came to 11 bases. The CDR3 contains 13 residues. The germline CDR1 and CDR2 sequences are SGHRS and YFSETQ. The DNA of the CDR3 is TGCGCCAGCAGCGCCCGATCGCTTCAGCCCCAGCATTTT. Translating gives CASSARSLQPQHF.

The chain employs TRBV20-1 and TRBJ2-7; D is perhaps TRBD2 (5 bases). Germline CDR1 and CDR2: DFQATT and SNEGSKA (reference sequence). The CDR3 length is 10 residues. Trimming removed 2 bases from V and 7 bases from J, with 6 bases in between. The CDR3 region is CSARPGEQYF. The DNA for the CDR3 is TGCAGTGCTAGACCGGGGGAGCAGTACTTC.

This clonotype has just a few counts. V usage is TRBV20-1 and J usage is TRBJ2-5, with TRBD2 identical over 10 bases. TRBJ2-7 explains the end of the DNA better; the J call may be wrong. The CDR3 spans 15 residues. In germline, CDR1 is DFQATT, CDR2 SNEGSKA (reference sequence). DNA for the CDR3: TGCAGTGCTAGAGCCGGGACTAGCGTTTGTCCCGAGCAGTACTTC. This gives the protein CSARAGTSVCPEQYF.

The CDR3 nucleotides are TGTGCCAGCAGCGTAGATGACGCCTACGAGCAGTACTTC. Its translation: CASSVDDAYEQYF. The V and J genes are TRBV9 and TRBJ2-4; D is unresolved. The DNA end favors TRBJ2-7, so the J call may be wrong. The CDR3 covers 13 residues. Germline lookup yields CDR1 SGDLS and CDR2 YYNGEE.

The J gene is TRBJ1-2, the V gene TRBV2; 8 nucleotides agree with TRBD1. This CDR3 has 15 residues. The V gene's germline CDR1 is SNHLY and CDR2 FYNNEI. Trimming cost V 6 bases and J 4 bases; bases outside gene matches: 10. The CDR3 reads CASRGADRGIYGYTF. The DNA of the CDR3 is TGTGCCAGCAGGGGAGCTGACAGGGGCATCTATGGCTACACCTTC.

As for this clonotype: At one end, the junction sequence differs from germline, possibly due to a read error. This chain links TRBV29-1 with TRBJ2-3, with 8 bases fitting TRBD2. Germline V gene lookup returns CDR1 SQVTM and CDR2 ANQGSEA. The CDR3 contains 14 residues. The CDR3 here is CSVIGGLATYTQYF. CDR3 coding DNA: TGCAGCGTTATAGGCGGACTAGCCACATATACGCAGTATTTT.

This chain uses TRBV7-9 with TRBJ2-2; no definite D call. Germline CDR1 SEHNR, CDR2 FQNEAQ (reference sequence). This CDR3 spans 12 amino acids. V was clipped by 1 base and J by 11 bases, with 8 bases between them. The CDR3 sequence is CASSLGPSELFF. CDR3 DNA: TGTGCCAGCAGCTTAGGACCGAGTGAGCTGTTTTTT.

This clonotype was picked up a small number of times. The chain employs TRBV10-2 and TRBJ1-2, with a weak D call TRBD1 (6 bases). Trimming cost V 6 bases and J 3 bases, with 14 bases left between them. This CDR3 contains 14 residues. Germline values: CDR1 WSHSY, CDR2 SAAADI. In DNA, the CDR3 is TGCGCCAGCAGCCTACAGGGTGGGCACTATGGCTACACCTTC. Amino acids: CASSLQGGHYGYTF.

The chain carries TRBV29-1 and TRBJ2-7; D may be TRBD1 (6 bases). The CDR3 runs to 11 residues. V was cut by 3 bases and J by 11 bases, with 14 bases left in between. Germline loops: CDR1 SQVTM, CDR2 ANQGSEA. Here the CDR3 reads CSVDRQGYKYF. The DNA of the CDR3 is TGCAGCGTTGATCGGCAGGGGTATAAGTACTTC.

The J gene is TRBJ2-7, the V gene TRBV11-2, with TRBD1 identical over 7 bases. TRBJ2-5 explains the end of the DNA better; the J call may be wrong. The germline V gene has CDR1 SGHAT and CDR2 FQNNGV. This CDR3 has 15 residues. CDR3 bases: TGTGCCAGCAGCTTAGCCCTGGGACAGTCAGCGACCCAGTACTTC. This sequence encodes CASSLALGQSATQYF.

This clonotype was seen at least ten times. V usage is TRBV7-2 and J usage is TRBJ2-1, with D possibly being TRBD2 (6 bases). Germline CDR1 and CDR2: SGHTA and FQGNSA. Trimming took off 1 base at V and 0 bases at J, with 10 bases between the two ends. This CDR3 is 16 amino acids long. The CDR3 loop reads CASSLGGVSSYNEQFF. DNA of the CDR3: TGTGCCAGCAGCTTAGGCGGGGTCAGCTCCTACAATGAGCAGTTCTTC.

V is TRBV9 and J is TRBJ1-1; 9 bases fit TRBD1. This CDR3 has 16 amino acids. CDR1 SGDLS and CDR2 YYNGEE come from the germline V gene. V lost 4 bases, J lost 3 bases, and 10 bases stayed unmatched. CDR3 protein: CASSQGGQGLDTEAFF. In DNA form, the CDR3 reads TGTGCCAGCAGCCAAGGGGGACAGGGCCTGGACACTGAAGCTTTCTTT.

For this clonotype: At one boundary the junction diverges from the germline segment, which might be a read error. The chain links TRBV7-2 to TRBJ2-1; 10 nucleotides align to TRBD1. CDR3 length equals 16 residues. CDR1 is SGHTA, CDR2 FQGNSA, per germline. In DNA, the CDR3 is TGTGCCGGCAGTTTAAGGGACAGGGGCTCCTACAATGAGCAGTTCTTC. Protein product: CAGSLRDRGSYNEQFF. Combining the CDR3 with reference TRBV7-2 and TRBJ2-1 gives the whole variable domain GAGVSQSPSNKVTEKGKDVELRCDPISGHTALYWYRQSLGQGLEFLIYFQGNSAPDKSGLPSDRFSAERTGGSVSTLTIQRTQQEDSAVYLCAGSLRDRGSYNEQFFGPGTRLTVL.

The rearrangement links TRBV20-1 to TRBJ2-5, with unresolved D. Germline CDR1 is DFQATT and CDR2 is SNEGSKA (reference sequence). Between the trimmed V and J ends, which lost 2 bases and 7 bases, there was a span of 14 bases. This CDR3 is 13 amino acids long. DNA of the CDR3: TGCAGTGCTAGAAGATTGGGTTCTGGGACCCAGTACTTC. This sequence encodes CSARRLGSGTQYF.